Below, 11 T cell receptor beta chains from the same sample are listed, as sequenced in a study of cytomegalovirus exposure and HLA in healthy donors. The primer mix had 60 Vbeta and 13 Jbeta primers. Assay used: immunoSEQ multiplex PCR; TCRdb lists only in-frame clones, some missing. Of fewer than 150,000 clones listed, about 74% are singletons. Material: PBMCs. The receptors derive from a woman between 45 and 60 years old in good health and CMV-seropositive.

Details on this clone: Additional DNA sequences in this sample encode the identical CDR3. V and J are TRBV6-1 and TRBJ2-1; D unclear. CDR3 length: 11 residues. Per germline, CDR1 MNHNS and CDR2 SASEGT. Deletions cut 7 bases from V and 5 bases from J, with 6 bases between. The CDR3 sequence is CASTRDNEQFF. For the CDR3, the DNA is TGTGCCAGCACACGGGACAATGAGCAGTTCTTC.

The J gene is TRBJ1-2, the V gene TRBV27; TRBD1 matches at 7 bases. Germline assignment: CDR1 MNHEY and CDR2 SMNVEV (reference sequence). This CDR3 has 16 amino acids. V shed 2 bases and J 1 base; nucleotides not matched to a gene: 7. The CDR3 bases are TGTGCCAGCAGTTTACTCTCGGCAGGGGGTAACTATGGCTACACCTTC. It yields the protein CASSLLSAGGNYGYTF.

The CDR3 region has the DNA TGTGCCAGCAGTACACAGGGGTACAACGAGCAGTACTTC. Protein product: CASSTQGYNEQYF. V and J are TRBV2 and TRBJ2-7; TRBD1 matches 7 bases. With 5 bases clipped from V and 5 bases from J, the junction kept 6 bases outside the gene matches. In germline, CDR1 is SNHLY, CDR2 FYNNEI. This CDR3 contains 13 residues.

The V call is TRBV4-1, the J call TRBJ2-2; 14 bases map to TRBD2. The length of the CDR3 is 18 residues. CDR1 is MGHRA, CDR2 YSYEKL, per germline. The V gene end was trimmed by 3 bases and the J gene end by 6 bases; junction bases not matched to a gene: 9. The CDR3 DNA follows: TGCGCCAGCAGCCAGGCTCCTGGGACTAGCGGGGGCTCCGGGGAGCTGTTTTTT. Its translation is CASSQAPGTSGGSGELFF.

The chain joins TRBV7-2 to TRBJ1-4; 8 bases agree with TRBD1. Per germline, CDR1 SGHTA and CDR2 FQGNSA. CDR3 length: 14 residues. The V gene end was trimmed by 5 bases and the J gene end by 3 bases; junction bases not matched to a gene: 2. CDR3 amino acids: CASSKGQANEKLFF. DNA for the CDR3: TGTGCCAGCAGCAAGGGACAGGCTAATGAAAAACTGTTTTTT.

The chain uses TRBV10-2 and TRBJ1-5, with unresolved D. V lost 8 bases to trimming and J lost 5 bases, with 10 bases between them. Germline V gene sequence: CDR1 WSHSY, CDR2 SAAADI. The CDR3 has 12 residues. The CDR3 DNA sequence: TGCGCCAGCGCCCCCGGAGATCAGCCCCAGCATTTT. Its translation is CASAPGDQPQHF.

The chain couples TRBV13 to TRBJ2-2, with TRBD1 identical over 11 bases. Germline V gives CDR1 PRHDT, CDR2 FYEKMQ (reference sequence). The CDR3 loop spans 15 amino acids. Trimming cost V 5 bases and J 7 bases; bases outside gene matches: 6. The CDR3 region is CASSQDRGLGGELFF. CDR3 DNA sequence: TGTGCCAGCAGCCAGGACAGGGGGCTAGGCGGGGAGCTGTTTTTT.

This chain joins TRBV2 and TRBJ2-4, with D perhaps matching TRBD2 (5 bases). This CDR3 has 15 residues. V lost 2 bases and J lost 7, with 15 bases in between. Germline CDR1 reads SNHLY; CDR2 reads FYNNEI. CDR3 loop: CASSEWVILGNIQYF. CDR3 nucleotide sequence: TGTGCCAGCAGTGAATGGGTCATACTAGGTAACATTCAGTACTTC.

DNA of the CDR3: TGTGCCAGCAGTTTCGGGGGTTCCTATGGCTACACCTTC. It yields the protein CASSFGGSYGYTF. This chain links TRBV27 with TRBJ1-2, with D possibly matching TRBD1 (5 bases). CDR1 and CDR2 (germline): MNHEY, SMNVEV (reference sequence). The length of the CDR3 is 13 residues. Trimming removed 3 bases at V and 4 bases at J, with 9 bases between.

V usage is TRBV7-2 and J usage is TRBJ1-1, with TRBD1 identical over 10 bases. The CDR3 contains 16 residues. Germline assignment: CDR1 SGHTA and CDR2 FQGNSA. With V trimmed by 6 bases and J by 2 bases, 9 bases remained unmatched. The CDR3 sequence is CASSRTTGGANTEAFF. CDR3 coding DNA: TGTGCCAGCAGTCGTACGACAGGGGGCGCCAACACTGAAGCTTTCTTT. Full variable domain (rest looked up from reference TRBV7-2 and TRBJ1-1): GAGVSQSPSNKVTEKGKDVELRCDPISGHTALYWYRQSLGQGLEFLIYFQGNSAPDKSGLPSDRFSAERTGGSVSTLTIQRTQQEDSAVYLCASSRTTGGANTEAFFGQGTRLTVV.

The rearrangement links TRBV15 to TRBJ1-4; TRBD1 is a possible D gene (5 bases). Deletions cut 7 bases from V and 7 bases from J, with 19 bases between. Germline V gene data show CDR1 as LNHNV and CDR2 as YYDKDF (reference sequence). CDR3 length: 15 residues. The CDR3 region has the DNA TGTGCCACCACGAGTAGGAGGGACGGGAGTGAAAAACTGTTTTTT. Residues: CATTSRRDGSEKLFF.